The following is a T cell receptor beta chain sequence with its context. What it binds is unknown. The data were taken from a study of blood T cells in healthy people across ages. About the research overall: The template switching approach captured approximately one barcoded beta molecule for every two T cells.

The use of a sample-barcoded 5' primer and a J-beta primer mix characterized a second PCR of about 7 to 12 cycles. Using its own MiXCR run on the 5' RACE reads, TCRdb lists one record per CDR3 protein. The sample lists roughly 2 million distinct CDR3 sequences, less than 50% occurring once. Whole-study findings and limits: The fall in TCR beta diversity per million T cells was roughly linear with age. Greater diversity and more naive CD4+ cells were seen in long-lived donors than in aged donors.

The TCR sequence derives from a woman between 35 and 50 years old in good health. The material sequenced was blood.

In DNA form, the CDR3 reads TGTGCCAGCAGTTTAACGGGGATCGGACTACGCTACGAGCAGTACTTC. Its protein product is CASSLTGIGLRYEQYF. V is TRBV12-3 or TRBV12-4 and J is TRBJ2-7; tentatively, D is TRBD2 (6 bases). This CDR3 comprises 16 residues. V was clipped by 2 bases and J by 3 bases, with 17 bases between them.